The 26 T cell receptor beta chains given below trace back to one sample, sequenced in a study of T cell responses to AZD1222 COVID-19 vaccine. Profiling relied on immunoSEQ multiplex PCR, and the TCRdb table lists in-frame clones only, not all of them. The sample yields 55,000 to 65,000 clones, about 85% seen once. Specimen: peripheral blood, collected on day 0 of AZD1222 vaccination. The receptors were sampled from an adult in good health.

This chain joins TRBV7-8 and TRBJ2-3; D ambiguous. Between the trimmed V and J ends, which lost 2 bases and 6 bases, there was a span of 15 bases. CDR1 and CDR2 (germline): SGHVS, FQNEAQ. This CDR3 has 15 residues. As DNA, the CDR3 is TGTGCCAGCAGCTTACTTTCGGCCGGGTGGGATACGCAGTATTTT. Protein sequence: CASSLLSAGWDTQYF. Looking up the rest from reference TRBV7-8 and TRBJ2-3 gives the full variable domain: GAGVSQSPRYKVAKRGQDVALRCDPISGHVSLFWYQQALGQGPEFLTYFQNEAQLDKSGLPSDRFFAERPEGSVSTLKIQRTQQEDSAVYLCASSLLSAGWDTQYFGPGTRLTVL.

This rearrangement joins TRBV28 to TRBJ1-2, with D unresolved. The V and J ends lost 5 bases and 8 bases respectively, with 6 bases between them. Germline assignment: CDR1 MDHEN and CDR2 SYDVKM. The CDR3 runs to 10 residues. The CDR3 DNA follows: TGTGCCAGCAGTACTAGGGGCTACACCTTC. Residues: CASSTRGYTF.

The chain uses TRBV12-3 or TRBV12-4 and TRBJ2-7, with D maybe TRBD2 (7 bases). CDR3 size: 13 residues. V was trimmed by 2 bases and J by 5 bases, leaving 10 bases between them. The CDR3 DNA is TGTGCCAGCAGTTTATCGGGGGGCGACGAGCAGTACTTC. Translated, it gives CASSLSGGDEQYF.

The chain joins TRBV6-5 to TRBJ1-1; D is ambiguous. The CDR3 length is 15 residues. Trimming removed 2 bases from V and 1 base from J, with 11 bases in between. Germline loops: CDR1 MNHEY, CDR2 SVGAGI. CDR3 region: CASSYPLGGNTEAFF. In nucleotides, the CDR3 is TGTGCCAGCAGTTACCCCTTGGGAGGGAACACTGAAGCTTTCTTT.

This clone came up a few times. V usage is TRBV2 and J usage is TRBJ1-4; perhaps TRBD1 as D (6 bases). The germline V gene has CDR1 SNHLY and CDR2 FYNNEI. Trimming took 8 bases from V and 11 from J, leaving 21 bases between them. The CDR3 is 14 amino acids. The CDR3 nucleotides read TGTGCCAGCCGGGTCGACCCGGGGGCGCAGAAACTGTTTTTT. It translates to CASRVDPGAQKLFF.

The V and J genes are TRBV30 and TRBJ1-5; D call uncertain. The CDR3 is made up of 15 amino acids. Trimming removed 3 bases at V and 2 bases at J, with 14 bases between. Per the germline V gene, CDR1 is GTSNPN and CDR2 is SVGIG (reference sequence). In DNA, the CDR3 is TGTGCCTGGAGCACGGGTCTTGGCGGCAATCAGCCCCAGCATTTT. Translation gives CAWSTGLGGNQPQHF.

J is TRBJ1-2 and V is TRBV6-1; D is undetermined. In germline, CDR1 is MNHNS, CDR2 SASEGT. CDR3 size: 15 residues. Trimming shortened V by 1 base and J by 5 bases, and 14 bases separated the two germline ends. CDR3 in amino acids: CASSEDGLPRYGYTF. The CDR3 bases are TGTGCCAGCAGTGAAGACGGCCTTCCCCGTTATGGCTACACCTTC.

The chain uses TRBV19 and TRBJ2-3; perhaps TRBD1 as D (5 bases). Germline CDR1 reads LNHDA; CDR2 reads SQIVND (reference sequence). Trimming took off 7 bases at V and 2 bases at J, with 7 bases between the two ends. The CDR3 contains 12 residues. Here the CDR3 reads CASKGSTDTQYF. The CDR3 DNA sequence: TGTGCCAGTAAGGGGTCCACAGATACGCAGTATTTT.

This chain connects TRBV7-2 to TRBJ1-2, with D perhaps TRBD1 (5 bases). V gave up 1 base and J gave up 7 bases, with 25 bases separating them. This CDR3 comprises 18 residues. Per the germline V gene, CDR1 is SGHTA and CDR2 is FQGNSA. The CDR3 protein is CASSLDNTGTPAGAGYTF. DNA of the CDR3: TGTGCCAGCAGCTTAGATAATACTGGGACCCCCGCGGGCGCTGGCTACACCTTC.

This rearrangement joins TRBV6-5 to TRBJ2-7, with 10 bases aligning to TRBD1. This CDR3 comprises 15 residues. Trimming took 4 bases from V and 7 from J; bases not matched to a gene: 10. Germline assignment: CDR1 MNHEY and CDR2 SVGAGI. CDR3 nucleotides: TGTGCCAGCAGTTGGGGATGGACAGGGGGAGTGGAGCAGTACTTC. Translation gives CASSWGWTGGVEQYF.

This rearrangement joins TRBV19 to TRBJ1-5; D unclear. Deletions cut 5 bases from V and 4 bases from J, with 18 bases between. The CDR3 length is 16 residues. The germline gives CDR1 LNHDA, CDR2 SQIVND (reference sequence). In nucleotides, the CDR3 is TGTGCCAGTAGTCCTCAGGCAATGAGGGTAAATCAGCCCCAGCATTTT. Its protein is CASSPQAMRVNQPQHF.

J is TRBJ1-2 and V is TRBV6-2 or TRBV6-3, with 10 bases identical to TRBD1. This CDR3 has 15 amino acids. The junction had 8 bases not matched to a gene; V was cut back by 5 bases and J by 5 bases. CDR1 is MNHEY, CDR2 SVGEGT, per germline. CDR3 protein: CASSLRDRGAYGYTF. CDR3 sequence (DNA): TGTGCCAGCAGTCTCCGGGACAGGGGTGCGTATGGCTACACCTTC.

The rearrangement uses TRBV28 and TRBJ2-7; 8 bases align to TRBD1. The ends lost 3 bases at V and 3 bases at J; junction bases unmatched: 13. The CDR3 is made up of 17 amino acids. Germline CDR1 reads MDHEN; CDR2 reads SYDVKM. DNA for the CDR3: TGTGCCAGCAGTTTTGGGGACAGGCAAACTTGGGACTACGAGCAGTACTTC. Translating it yields CASSFGDRQTWDYEQYF.

The chain uses TRBV5-1 and TRBJ2-1, with a tentative D call TRBD2 (5 bases). Trimming cost V 4 bases and J 8 bases, with 16 bases left between them. CDR3 size: 14 residues. Looked up from germline, CDR1 is SGHRS and CDR2 is YFSETQ. CDR3 DNA sequence: TGCGCCAGCAGCAAAGAGAACGTGAGGGATGAGCAGTTCTTC. Translation gives CASSKENVRDEQFF.

This clone occurred a few times. This sample includes further DNA sequences coding for the same CDR3. This chain joins TRBV27 and TRBJ2-7; TRBD2 is a possible D gene (6 bases). Germline V gene data show CDR1 as MNHEY and CDR2 as SMNVEV (reference sequence). Trimming removed 2 bases from V and 2 bases from J, with 10 bases in between. This CDR3 is built from 14 residues. CDR3 coding DNA: TGTGCCAGCAGTTTAACGGGACTTCCCTACGAGCAGTACTTC. Amino acid sequence: CASSLTGLPYEQYF.

The rearrangement links TRBV27 to TRBJ2-7; 7 bases match TRBD1. The CDR3 length is 13 residues. CDR1 MNHEY and CDR2 SMNVEV come from the germline V gene (reference sequence). J was trimmed by 5 bases and V by 7 bases; bases with no gene match: 8. This chain's CDR3 is CASKETGVHEQYF. The DNA for the CDR3 is TGTGCCAGCAAAGAAACAGGGGTCCACGAGCAGTACTTC.

The CDR3 sequence: CASSLGVGGTYEQYF. DNA of the CDR3: TGTGCCAGCAGCTTAGGGGTCGGGGGTACCTACGAGCAGTACTTC. The rearrangement uses TRBV7-2 and TRBJ2-7, with D perhaps matching TRBD2 (6 bases). V dropped 1 base and J dropped 2 bases, with 12 bases sitting between them. Looked up from germline, CDR1 is SGHTA and CDR2 is FQGNSA. The CDR3 has 15 residues.

On this clone itself: Its ends do not fully match the called genes, so a read error is possible. In nucleotides, the CDR3 is TGTGCCACCAGTTGGGACGGGCAAGAGACCCAGTACTTC. This sequence encodes CATSWDGQETQYF. The V gene is TRBV10-3, the J gene TRBJ2-5; D is possibly TRBD1 or TRBD2 (5 bases each). The CDR3 length is 13 residues. The germline V gene encodes CDR1 ENHRY and CDR2 SYGVKD.

The genes are TRBV5-1 and TRBJ1-4; a weak D match, TRBD1 (6 bases). CDR1 SGHRS and CDR2 YFSETQ come from the germline V gene. The CDR3 loop spans 14 amino acids. V was pared by 0 bases and J by 8 bases, with 11 bases between. This CDR3 reads CASSLVVQGEKLFF. DNA for the CDR3: TGCGCCAGCAGCTTGGTTGTACAGGGCGAAAAACTGTTTTTT.

This sequence joins TRBV9 and TRBJ2-7, with a possible D match to TRBD2 (6 bases). The CDR3 has 15 amino acids. Germline CDR1 and CDR2: SGDLS and YYNGEE. V was trimmed by 3 bases and J by 5 bases, leaving 18 bases between them. The CDR3 bases are TGTGCCAGCAGCGCTGCGGAGGGTCCGGGGAACGAGCAGTACTTC. Translated, it gives CASSAAEGPGNEQYF.

The V gene is TRBV7-2, the J gene TRBJ1-5, with D maybe TRBD1 (5 bases). Trimming removed 5 bases at V and 0 bases at J, with 8 bases between. Germline lookup yields CDR1 SGHTA and CDR2 FQGNSA. The CDR3 runs to 14 residues. The CDR3 DNA sequence: TGTGCCAGCAGCCCAGACAGTAGCAATCAGCCCCAGCATTTT. It translates to CASSPDSSNQPQHF. Combining the CDR3 with reference TRBV7-2 and TRBJ1-5 gives the whole variable domain GAGVSQSPSNKVTEKGKDVELRCDPISGHTALYWYRQSLGQGLEFLIYFQGNSAPDKSGLPSDRFSAERTGGSVSTLTIQRTQQEDSAVYLCASSPDSSNQPQHFGDGTRLSIL.

This clone was picked up one time. The J gene is TRBJ2-7, the V gene TRBV30; 10 bases map to TRBD2. The J segment lost 0 bases and the V segment lost 1 base, leaving 6 bases of the junction unmatched. CDR1 and CDR2 (germline): GTSNPN, SVGIG (reference sequence). The CDR3 is 16 amino acids. CDR3 DNA: TGTGCCTGGAGTGGTCCTAGCGGGGGAAACTCCTACGAGCAGTACTTC. It yields the protein CAWSGPSGGNSYEQYF. The full variable domain, its missing parts supplied by reference TRBV30 and TRBJ2-7, is SQTIHQWPATLVQPVGSPLSLECTVEGTSNPNLYWYRQAAGRGLQLLFYSVGIGQISSEVPQNLSASRPQDRQFILSSKKLLLSDSGFYLCAWSGPSGGNSYEQYFGPGTRLTVT.

V is TRBV3-1 (or the pseudogene TRBV3-2) and J is TRBJ2-2; unclear D gene. This CDR3 comprises 14 residues. V lost 5 bases to trimming and J lost 4 bases, with 11 bases between them. Germline-derived CDR1 and CDR2 are LGHDT and YNNKEL (reference sequence). CDR3 in amino acids: CASSTPGATGELFF. As DNA, the CDR3 is TGTGCCAGCAGCACACCGGGCGCCACCGGGGAGCTGTTTTTT.

This clone was picked up one time. V usage is TRBV9 and J usage is TRBJ2-2; D might be TRBD2 (6 bases). The CDR3 has 15 residues. Per the germline V gene, CDR1 is SGDLS and CDR2 is YYNGEE. V dropped 2 bases and J dropped 3 bases, with 11 bases sitting between them. In DNA form, the CDR3 reads TGTGCCAGCAGCGTTCGAACGGGGGACACCGGGGAGCTGTTTTTT. Its translation is CASSVRTGDTGELFF.

The chain recombines TRBV7-8 with TRBJ2-5; 8 bases agree with TRBD2. Losses at the gene ends were 1 base for V and 5 bases for J; bases not matched to a gene: 9. Germline lookup yields CDR1 SGHVS and CDR2 FQNEAQ. CDR3 length: 16 amino acids. The CDR3 bases are TGTGCCAGCAGCTTAGATGGTGCGGGGGGCGGGGAGACCCAGTACTTC. Translated, it gives CASSLDGAGGGETQYF.

The J gene is TRBJ1-6, the V gene TRBV27; D is undetermined. The CDR3 is 15 amino acids. Germline V gives CDR1 MNHEY, CDR2 SMNVEV (reference sequence). Trimming removed 2 bases at V and 7 bases at J, with 12 bases between. The CDR3 is CASSLTIIPNSPLHF. For the CDR3, the DNA is TGTGCCAGCAGTTTAACTATTATCCCCAATTCACCCCTCCACTTT.